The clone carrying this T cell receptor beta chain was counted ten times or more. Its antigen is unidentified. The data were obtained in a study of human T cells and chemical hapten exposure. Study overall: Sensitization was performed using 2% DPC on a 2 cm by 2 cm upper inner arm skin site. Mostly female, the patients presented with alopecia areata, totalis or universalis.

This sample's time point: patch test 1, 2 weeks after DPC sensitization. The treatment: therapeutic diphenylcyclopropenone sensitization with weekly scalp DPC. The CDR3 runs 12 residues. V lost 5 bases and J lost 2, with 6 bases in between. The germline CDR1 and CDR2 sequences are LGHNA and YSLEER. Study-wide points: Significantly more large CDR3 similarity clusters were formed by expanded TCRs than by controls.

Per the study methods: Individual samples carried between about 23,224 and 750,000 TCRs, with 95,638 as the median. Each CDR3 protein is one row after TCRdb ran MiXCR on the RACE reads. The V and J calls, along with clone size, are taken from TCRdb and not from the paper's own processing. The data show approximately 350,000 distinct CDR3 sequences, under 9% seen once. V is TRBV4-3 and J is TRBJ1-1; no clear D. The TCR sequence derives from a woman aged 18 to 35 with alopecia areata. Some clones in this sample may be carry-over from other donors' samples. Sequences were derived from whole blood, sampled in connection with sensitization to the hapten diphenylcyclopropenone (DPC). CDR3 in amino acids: CASSAGNTEAFF. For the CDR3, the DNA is TGCGCCAGCAGCGCGGGAAACACTGAAGCTTTCTTT.